This record concerns one T cell receptor beta chain sequence. The CDR3 spans 14 residues. V was pared by 5 bases and J by 7 bases, with 5 bases of the junction left unmatched. Healthy Caucasian individuals from Russia aged about 6 to 100 served as donors. The authors ran a second PCR of about 7 to 12 cycles using a sample-barcoded 5' primer and a J-beta primer mix. Each CDR3 protein is one row after TCRdb ran MiXCR on the 5' RACE reads. The sample shows hundreds of thousands of distinct CDR3 sequences, about a quarter of them seen only once. The sample comes from a study of blood T cells in healthy people across ages. The same data also contributed to another study, on T cells of mothers and their children.

The gene calls are TRBV12-3 or TRBV12-4 and TRBJ2-4; 10 bases are shared with TRBD2. The sample comprised blood. The clonotype originates from a boy aged 5-17 years in good health. The CDR3: CASSLSSGGNIQYF. The CDR3 nucleotides read TGTGCCAGCAGTCTTAGTAGCGGGGGGAACATTCAGTACTTC.